This entry lists 14 T cell receptor beta chains sequenced from one sample in a study of cytomegalovirus exposure and HLA in healthy donors. The PCR contained 60 Vbeta and 13 Jbeta primers. Clones were sequenced by immunoSEQ multiplex PCR, and TCRdb holds only the in-frame ones, with some missing. The data hold 150,000 to 200,000 clones, with 75% to 85% observed a single time. Sequenced input: PBMCs. These receptors all come from a male donor in good health and CMV-seropositive.

The count of this clone is one. The chain uses TRBV7-8 and TRBJ1-6, with 8 positions matching TRBD1. Germline loops: CDR1 SGHVS, CDR2 FQNEAQ. The CDR3 is 16 amino acids. The J segment lost 10 bases and the V segment lost 4 bases, leaving 12 bases of the junction unmatched. CDR3: CASSSLRGPPGSPLHF. CDR3 sequence (DNA): TGTGCCAGCAGCTCCCTCAGGGGGCCCCCTGGATCACCCCTCCACTTT.

The chain combines TRBV7-8 with TRBJ1-1, with a tentative D call TRBD1 (5 bases). Germline CDR1 and CDR2: SGHVS and FQNEAQ. Deletions cut 0 bases from V and 4 bases from J, with 9 bases between. The CDR3 covers 14 residues. This CDR3 is CASSLAGVGTEAFF. In DNA form, the CDR3 reads TGTGCCAGCAGCTTAGCAGGGGTAGGCACTGAAGCTTTCTTT.

This rearrangement joins TRBV15 to TRBJ2-7, with TRBD2 matching 11 bases. The CDR3 has 17 amino acids. Germline values: CDR1 LNHNV, CDR2 YYDKDF (reference sequence). With V trimmed by 3 bases and J by 1 base, 8 bases remained unmatched. The CDR3 sequence is CATSSSVGLAVSYEQYF. For the CDR3, the DNA is TGTGCCACCAGCAGCTCTGTGGGACTAGCGGTTTCCTACGAGCAGTACTTC.

V gene TRBV11-2 combines with J gene TRBJ2-2; a weak D match, TRBD2 (5 bases). Germline V gene lookup returns CDR1 SGHAT and CDR2 FQNNGV. V was cut by 2 bases and J by 3 bases, with 10 bases left in between. This CDR3 has 15 amino acids. CDR3 protein: CASSLILVDTGELFF. The CDR3 DNA is TGTGCCAGCAGCTTAATACTAGTAGACACCGGGGAGCTGTTTTTT.

The chain employs TRBV19 and TRBJ1-1; 7 positions agree with TRBD1. The germline V gene encodes CDR1 LNHDA and CDR2 SQIVND (reference sequence). The V gene end was trimmed by 4 bases and the J gene end by 5 bases; junction bases not matched to a gene: 13. The CDR3 runs 16 residues. In DNA form, the CDR3 reads TGTGCCAGTAGTACCTTAACCGGGACAGAGGGTACTGAAGCTTTCTTT. This translates into CASSTLTGTEGTEAFF. Variable domain in full (rest from reference TRBV19 and TRBJ1-1): DGGITQSPKYLFRKEGQNVTLSCEQNLNHDAMYWYRQDPGQGLRLIYYSQIVNDFQKGDIAEGYSVSREKKESFPLTVTSAQKNPTAFYLCASSTLTGTEGTEAFFGQGTRLTVV.

V is TRBV7-9 and J is TRBJ2-7; tentative D call: TRBD1 (5 bases). The V gene lost 1 base and the J gene lost 4 bases, with 11 bases spanning the gap. The CDR3 is made up of 14 amino acids. CDR1 and CDR2 from the germline V gene are SEHNR and FQNEAQ (reference sequence). The CDR3 nucleotides are TGTGCCAGCAGCTTAGAGGCAGGGCCTTACGAGCAGTACTTC. This gives the protein CASSLEAGPYEQYF.

The chain links TRBV5-1 to TRBJ1-2; 9 positions match TRBD1. The CDR3 consists of 14 residues. Looked up from germline, CDR1 is SGHRS and CDR2 is YFSETQ. V was clipped by 4 bases and J by 7 bases; unmatched bases: 8. CDR3 nucleotides: TGCGCCAGCAGCCCCGGGACAGGGAAGGTTGGCTACACCTTC. Encoded protein: CASSPGTGKVGYTF.

The CDR3 region is CASRGAGAATEAFF. The CDR3 coding sequence is TGTGCCAGCAGAGGTGCAGGGGCGGCCACTGAAGCTTTCTTT. The chain recombines TRBV25-1 with TRBJ1-1; tentative D call: TRBD1 (6 bases). Trimming took 6 bases from V and 4 from J, leaving 15 bases between them. Per germline, CDR1 MGHDK and CDR2 SYGVNS. The CDR3 runs 14 residues.

J is TRBJ1-2 and V is TRBV9; 8 bases map to TRBD1. The J segment lost 4 bases and the V segment lost 0 bases, leaving 5 bases of the junction unmatched. The CDR3 loop spans 15 amino acids. Germline CDR1 is SGDLS and CDR2 is YYNGEE. DNA for the CDR3: TGTGCCAGCAGCGTAGATAGTACAGGGGGCTATGGCTACACCTTC. As protein: CASSVDSTGGYGYTF.

The chain has TRBV9 and TRBJ1-1; D may be TRBD1 (5 bases). The germline V gene encodes CDR1 SGDLS and CDR2 YYNGEE. There are 14 residues in the CDR3. V lost 0 bases and J 1 base, leaving 7 bases between the germline ends. Here the CDR3 reads CASSVAGGNTEAFF. The CDR3, as DNA: TGTGCCAGCAGCGTAGCGGGGGGGAACACTGAAGCTTTCTTT.

This chain connects TRBV5-6 to TRBJ1-5; perhaps TRBD1 as D (5 bases). Per the germline V gene, CDR1 is SGHDT and CDR2 is YYEEEE. The CDR3 has 15 residues. V dropped 3 bases and J dropped 0 bases, with 10 bases sitting between them. DNA for the CDR3: TGTGCCAGCAGCTCGACAGAAAATAGCAATCAGCCCCAGCATTTT. It encodes CASSSTENSNQPQHF.

This clone was recorded only once. The chain links TRBV6-5 to TRBJ2-3; TRBD2 matches at 13 bases. V shed 8 bases and J 9 bases; nucleotides not matched to a gene: 11. The CDR3 has 15 amino acids. Germline V CDR1 and CDR2: MNHEY, SVGAGI. CDR3 nucleotides: TGTGCCAGCCGACTGACTAGCGGGGGGCTGAGGACGCAGTATTTT. Its translation is CASRLTSGGLRTQYF.

This clone was picked up one time. The CDR3 nucleotides read TGTGCCAGCAGTTTTTATATCTCCTCTGGGGCCAACGTCCTGACTTTC. It translates to CASSFYISSGANVLTF. V is TRBV28 and J is TRBJ2-6; D unclear. The ends were cut back, 3 bases at V and 0 bases at J, with 9 bases in the middle. This CDR3 spans 16 amino acids. Germline values: CDR1 MDHEN, CDR2 SYDVKM.

The rearrangement joins TRBV5-6 to TRBJ1-2, with D maybe TRBD1 (5 bases). The germline gives CDR1 SGHDT, CDR2 YYEEEE. V lost 4 bases, J lost 4 bases, and 14 bases lay in between. CDR3 length: 14 residues. This CDR3 reads CASSPGGGFYGYTF. The DNA of the CDR3 is TGTGCCAGCAGCCCCGGGGGGGGTTTCTATGGCTACACCTTC.